The next 16 T cell receptor beta chains were all read from a single sample in a study of CD8 T cells in ankylosing spondylitis. TCRdb reprocessed the 5' RACE reads with MiXCR, giving one entry per CDR3 protein. The profile shows some 290,000 distinct CDR3 sequences, 20% of them singletons. The sample was blood, either unsorted or a sorted T cell fraction (not recorded which). These receptors were obtained from a male donor with ankylosing spondylitis or in good health (not recorded which).

The rearrangement uses TRBV9 and TRBJ2-1; 9 bases agree with TRBD2. This CDR3 is 17 amino acids long. The junction had 5 bases not matched to a gene; V was cut back by 0 bases and J by 1 base. Germline CDR1 reads SGDLS; CDR2 reads YYNGEE. In DNA, the CDR3 is TGTGCCAGCAGCGTAGAACCTCTAGCGGGGTCCTACAATGAGCAGTTCTTC. Protein sequence: CASSVEPLAGSYNEQFF.

The chain uses TRBV18 and TRBJ1-2; TRBD1 agrees at 8 bases. V was clipped by 4 bases and J by 3 bases; unmatched bases: 4. Germline lookup yields CDR1 KGHSH and CDR2 LQKENI. The CDR3 totals 14 residues. The CDR3 loop reads CASSQGQGYYGYTF. The CDR3 DNA reads as TGTGCCAGCTCACAAGGACAGGGTTACTATGGCTACACCTTC.

This clonotype was counted only a few times. The chain is built from TRBV18 and TRBJ2-7; TRBD2 agrees at 7 bases. Trimming removed 0 bases from V and 7 bases from J; junction bases left unmatched: 6. CDR1 and CDR2 (germline): KGHSH, LQKENI. CDR3 length: 14 residues. CDR3 nucleotides: TGTGCCAGCTCACCACCGGGACTAAGCAGGGAGCAGTACGTC. Its protein is CASSPPGLSREQYV.

The V gene is TRBV27, the J gene TRBJ1-2, with TRBD1 matching 7 bases. Germline V gene data show CDR1 as MNHEY and CDR2 as SMNVEV (reference sequence). The junction had 13 bases not matched to a gene; V was cut back by 4 bases and J by 2 bases. This CDR3 has 17 residues. The CDR3 coding sequence is TGTGCCAGCAGTTCGGACAGGCGATTCAGCTCAAACTATGGCTACACCTTC. It specifies CASSSDRRFSSNYGYTF.

The chain has TRBV5-1 and TRBJ2-3, with 8 bases lining up with TRBD2. Trimming cost V 3 bases and J 3 bases; bases outside gene matches: 9. Germline V CDR1 and CDR2: SGHRS, YFSETQ. This CDR3 region has 16 residues. CDR3 amino acids: CASSSKGLDLTDTQYF. The DNA for the CDR3 is TGCGCCAGCAGCTCGAAGGGACTAGATCTTACAGATACGCAGTATTTT.

Only a few counts were recorded for this clonotype. The chain has TRBV11-2 and TRBJ1-6; TRBD1 might be the D (6 bases). The CDR3 is 14 residues long. V lost 6 bases and J lost 4, with 10 bases in between. Germline CDR1 reads SGHAT; CDR2 reads FQNNGV. CDR3 sequence reads: CASSRDIYNSPLHF. The CDR3 region has the DNA TGTGCCAGCAGTCGGGACATTTATAATTCACCCCTCCACTTT. The whole variable domain, filled in from reference TRBV11-2 and TRBJ1-6, reads EAGVAQSPRYKIIEKRQSVAFWCNPISGHATLYWYQQILGQGPKLLIQFQNNGVVDDSQLPKDRFSAERLKGVDSTLKIQPAKLEDSAVYLCASSRDIYNSPLHFGNGTRLTVT.

The chain uses TRBV6-1 and TRBJ2-1; 10 nucleotides agree with TRBD2. CDR1 and CDR2 (germline): MNHNS, SASEGT. The CDR3 spans 16 residues. Trimming cost V 3 bases and J 3 bases; bases outside gene matches: 5. The CDR3 coding sequence is TGTGCCAGCAGTGAGGGACTAGCGATCAACTACAATGAGCAGTTCTTC. This gives the protein CASSEGLAINYNEQFF.

Comment on this clonotype: A single base separates this from a much larger clone, so it may be a read error. Since no conserved phenylalanine or tryptophan closes the CDR3, a read error is the likely cause. The DNA is left out, because the CDR3 cannot be placed on it with certainty; the CDR3 is given as TCRdb lists it. The rearrangement joins TRBV27 to TRBJ2-7; the table gives TRBD1 as D, unverified against the DNA. Counting both end residues, the CDR3 totals 11 amino acids. Germline V CDR1 and CDR2: MNHEY, SMNVEV (reference sequence). This chain's CDR3 is CASNLTGEYGA.

This clonotype was counted a few times. This chain links TRBV11-2 with TRBJ2-1, with 9 nucleotides matching TRBD2. CDR3 length equals 13 residues. J lost 8 bases, V lost 6 bases, and 5 bases had no gene match. Looked up from germline, CDR1 is SGHAT and CDR2 is FQNNGV. CDR3 DNA: TGTGCCAGCAGGACTAGCGGTTTGCATGAGCAGTTCTTC. Encoded protein: CASRTSGLHEQFF.

The rearrangement links TRBV9 to TRBJ2-5, with TRBD2 matching 8 bases. This CDR3 comprises 14 residues. J was trimmed by 1 base and V by 4 bases; bases with no gene match: 3. CDR1 and CDR2 (germline): SGDLS, YYNGEE. In DNA form, the CDR3 reads TGTGCCAGCAGCCGACTAGCGAGCCAAGAGACCCAGTACTTC. This codes for CASSRLASQETQYF.

V gene TRBV12-3 or TRBV12-4 combines with J gene TRBJ1-5, with a weak D call TRBD1 (5 bases). The CDR3 sequence is 15 residues long. Trimming removed 4 bases at V and 5 bases at J, with 15 bases between. The CDR3 is CASSWDDSLYQPQHF. CDR3 coding DNA: TGTGCCAGCAGTTGGGATGACAGTCTATATCAGCCCCAGCATTTT.

V usage is TRBV4-2 and J usage is TRBJ2-3, with D hard to call. From germline, CDR1 is LGHNA and CDR2 YNFKEQ. The ends were cut back, 1 base at V and 6 bases at J, with 11 bases in the middle. This CDR3 region has 14 residues. In nucleotides, the CDR3 is TGTGCCAGCAGCCAAGTCGCTATAGGGGATACGCAGTATTTT. Translating gives CASSQVAIGDTQYF.

This clonotype was seen ten or more times. This sequence joins TRBV28 and TRBJ1-2; D remains ambiguous. V lost 4 bases and J 5 bases, leaving 11 bases between the germline ends. Germline V gives CDR1 MDHEN, CDR2 SYDVKM. The CDR3 sequence is 13 residues long. CDR3 nucleotide sequence: TGTGCCAGCAGTTCAGGCCAGGCTTATGGCTACACCTTC. Protein: CASSSGQAYGYTF.

A few counts support this clonotype. The gene calls are TRBV7-2 and TRBJ1-1; 8 bases are shared with TRBD1. The CDR3 totals 15 residues. With 5 bases clipped from V and 4 bases from J, the junction kept 9 bases outside the gene matches. Germline loops: CDR1 SGHTA, CDR2 FQGNSA. For the CDR3, the DNA is TGTGCCAGCAGCCTCCAGACAGGGGCTTCCACTGAAGCTTTCTTT. Residues: CASSLQTGASTEAFF.

This clonotype was observed many times. This chain uses TRBV20-1 with TRBJ2-5; D unclear. Per germline, CDR1 DFQATT and CDR2 SNEGSKA (reference sequence). This CDR3 is built from 10 residues. V was clipped by 5 bases and J by 5 bases, with 6 bases between them. The CDR3 protein is CSAYSETQYF. CDR3 nucleotide sequence: TGCAGTGCTTACTCCGAGACCCAGTACTTC.

The chain has TRBV19 and TRBJ2-5; 13 bases fit TRBD2. This CDR3 has 16 residues. V shed 5 bases and J 1 base; nucleotides not matched to a gene: 4. Germline V gene lookup returns CDR1 LNHDA and CDR2 SQIVND (reference sequence). CDR3 coding DNA: TGTGCCAGTAGTCTCCGGACTAGCGGGGGCCAAGAGACCCAGTACTTC. This encodes CASSLRTSGGQETQYF.